This T cell receptor beta chain appears in the sequencing data of a study of monozygotic twins with inflammatory bowel disease. TCRdb reprocessed the 5' RACE reads and reports one entry per CDR3 protein, with no DNA. This sample's clone table lists around 140,000 distinct CDR3 sequences. On this clonotype: Its target is unknown.

Someone took an approximately 2.5 ml blood sample from each of the donors. Whole blood supplied total RNA, and T cells were not sorted. Study-level points and caveats: IBD patients had lower TCRbeta diversity (inverse Simpson) than healthy co-twins.

CDR3 length: 17 residues. Germline V gene lookup returns CDR1 SGHNT and CDR2 YYREEE (reference sequence). This sequence joins TRBV5-4 and TRBJ2-2; TCRdb lists TRBD2, though no DNA is available to test this call. This receptor was identified in a human donor with ulcerative colitis or Crohn's disease, or a healthy co-twin of an affected twin (not recorded which). Source material: blood. The CDR3 here is CASSLDPLAGETGELFF.